This TCR beta chain was identified during a study of control samples from healthy donors and cancer patients. After removal of 2 bases from V and 8 bases from J, the junction contained 5 bases not matched to a gene. The germline gives CDR1 MDHEN, CDR2 SYDVKM. The CDR3 runs to 14 residues. The method was immunoSEQ multiplex PCR; TCRdb's version includes in-frame clones alone and lacks a portion of them. The sample has around 94,000 clones; 86% are singletons. Specimen: blood. The TCR was taken from a woman in her 50s in good health. This chain links TRBV28 with TRBJ1-4; the match to TRBD1 covers 7 bases. The CDR3 spells CASSLDREGEKLFF. In nucleotides, the CDR3 is TGTGCCAGCAGTTTAGACAGGGAAGGGGAAAAACTGTTTTTT.